Listed here are 24 T cell receptor beta chains from one sample, sequenced in a study of T cells in Graves' hyperthyroidism and ophthalmopathy (dated by TCRdb to 2018 to 2020). The library was made by multiplex PCR. The instrument was an Illumina HiSeq 2000. Amplification of TCR beta CDR3 regions was carried out from RNA transcripts. For the first round of RT-PCR on the TCR CDR3, the HTBI primer set was used together with the Qiagen OneStep RT-PCR kit. Using fastp trimming at Q25 and MiXCR clonotype assembly, TCRdb reanalyzed the public sequencing data and kept in-frame beta chains. Every CDR3 protein is listed once, alongside the most common genes and DNA of its rows. In all, the sample holds fewer than 450,000 distinct CDR3 sequences, and about 18% of those were seen once. The ten largest clones add up to around a third of the sample. Material for sequencing was blood. These receptor sequences come from a woman in her 30s with Graves' hyperthyroidism that later progressed to Graves' ophthalmopathy.

A few counts support this clonotype. The chain couples TRBV3-1 to TRBJ2-3, with 7 bases identical to TRBD2. The CDR3 has 18 residues. Trimming removed 0 bases from V and 0 bases from J; junction bases left unmatched: 9. Germline values: CDR1 LGHDT, CDR2 YNNKEL (reference sequence). Here the CDR3 DNA reads TGTGCCAGCAGCCAAGACAGACCGGGACTACTTAGCACAGATACGCAGTATTTT. It specifies CASSQDRPGLLSTDTQYF.

This clonotype appeared many times. The V call is TRBV6-1, the J call TRBJ1-2; 9 bases align to TRBD1. This CDR3 comprises 15 residues. Germline V gene sequence: CDR1 MNHNS, CDR2 SASEGT. The trim removed 6 bases at V and 0 bases at J, leaving 5 bases unmatched. CDR3 nucleotides: TGTGCCAGCAGGGCGGGACAGGGTTCTAACTATGGCTACACCTTC. Translated, it gives CASRAGQGSNYGYTF.

This clonotype was seen repeatedly, ten times or more. The chain links TRBV6-5 to TRBJ2-2; a possible D gene is TRBD2 (6 bases). The germline V gene has CDR1 MNHEY and CDR2 SVGAGI. The CDR3 totals 13 residues. The ends were cut back, 2 bases at V and 5 bases at J, with 6 bases in the middle. CDR3 region: CASSYGGTGELFF. The CDR3 DNA is TGTGCCAGCAGTTACGGGGGGACCGGGGAGCTGTTTTTT.

Many counts were recorded for this clonotype. The V gene is TRBV11-2, the J gene TRBJ2-7; weak D call: TRBD1 (6 bases). V lost 1 base to trimming and J lost 2 bases, with 15 bases between them. This CDR3 has 16 residues. The germline V gene has CDR1 SGHAT and CDR2 FQNNGV. The CDR3 nucleotides read TGTGCCAGCAGCTTAGGACGACAGGCCTCGGCCTACGAGCAGTACTTC. The encoded protein is CASSLGRQASAYEQYF.

This clonotype has a count of ten or more. V gene TRBV6-1 combines with J gene TRBJ2-7, with TRBD1 matching over 9 bases. The CDR3 length is 14 residues. Trimming at V came to 4 bases and at J to 6 bases, leaving 7 bases not matched to a gene. Per the germline V gene, CDR1 is MNHNS and CDR2 is SASEGT. The CDR3 DNA sequence: TGTGCCAGCAGTGTACGGACAGGGGTCCCCGAGCAGTACTTC. Its translation is CASSVRTGVPEQYF.

In its sample, this clonotype was seen a few times. The chain employs TRBV12-3 or TRBV12-4 and TRBJ2-2; 9 positions agree with TRBD2. The length of the CDR3 is 14 residues. The J segment lost 5 bases and the V segment lost 8 bases, leaving 6 bases of the junction unmatched. This CDR3 is CASAGTSYTGELFF. CDR3 DNA: TGTGCCAGCGCCGGGACTAGCTATACCGGGGAGCTGTTTTTT.

There are many counts of this clonotype. The V gene is TRBV19, the J gene TRBJ2-1, with a weak D call TRBD2 (7 bases). The CDR3 is 15 amino acids. CDR1 LNHDA and CDR2 SQIVND come from the germline V gene (reference sequence). V shed 5 bases and J shed 3 bases, with 14 bases lying between them. The chain's CDR3 is CASSRGGGGYNEQFF. CDR3 DNA sequence: TGTGCCAGTAGTCGCGGGGGCGGGGGCTACAATGAGCAGTTCTTC.

As for this clonotype: A read error may account for a junction end that differs from germline. The rearrangement links TRBV6-1 to TRBJ1-1; D is unresolved. CDR3 length: 14 residues. The germline V gene has CDR1 MNHNS and CDR2 SASEGT. As DNA, the CDR3 is TGTGCCGGCAGCAAAGGGCCCTCTGCCACTGAAGCTTTCTTT. Translating it yields CAGSKGPSATEAFF.

The chain recombines TRBV19 with TRBJ2-7; perhaps TRBD1 as D (6 bases). Germline CDR1 LNHDA, CDR2 SQIVND (reference sequence). The CDR3 contains 15 residues. Trimming stripped 3 bases from V and 0 bases from J, with 12 bases between. The DNA for the CDR3 is TGTGCCAGTAGTATCGCTGACAGGAGCTCCTACGAGCAGTACTTC. It codes for CASSIADRSSYEQYF.

The rearrangement uses TRBV4-1 and TRBJ2-4; 9 bases line up with TRBD1. The CDR3 spans 15 residues. Trimming at V came to 4 bases and at J to 6 bases, leaving 7 bases not matched to a gene. Germline V CDR1 and CDR2: MGHRA, YSYEKL. The chain's CDR3 is CASSPAGDRVNIQYF. The DNA for the CDR3 is TGCGCCAGCAGCCCCGCGGGGGACAGGGTAAACATTCAGTACTTC.

The rearrangement joins TRBV12-3 or TRBV12-4 to TRBJ2-7, with D unresolved. This CDR3 contains 13 residues. Trimming shortened V by 3 bases and J by 6 bases, and 12 bases separated the two germline ends. CDR3 DNA: TGTGCCAGCAGTTTGAGTAGTGGAGTCGAGCAGTACGTC. Encoded protein: CASSLSSGVEQYV.

This clonotype was seen ten or more times. The CDR3 region is CAWSAGQGTGNTIYF. Written as DNA, the CDR3 is TGTGCCTGGAGTGCGGGACAGGGGACTGGAAACACCATATATTTT. V is TRBV30 and J is TRBJ1-3; TRBD1 matches 10 bases. This CDR3 is 15 amino acids long. V was pared by 1 base and J by 2 bases, with 2 bases of the junction left unmatched. CDR1 is GTSNPN, CDR2 SVGIG, per germline (reference sequence). The full variable domain, with the rest looked up from reference TRBV30 and TRBJ1-3, is SQTIHQWPATLVQPVGSPLSLECTVEGTSNPNLYWYRQAAGRGLQLLFYSVGIGQISSEVPQNLSASRPQDRQFILSSKKLLLSDSGFYLCAWSAGQGTGNTIYFGEGSWLTVV.

The chain couples TRBV5-1 to TRBJ2-2; D possibly matches TRBD1 or TRBD2 (5 bases each). The CDR3 runs 16 residues. The V end lost 6 bases, the J end lost 1 base, and 16 bases lay between the germline ends. Per the germline V gene, CDR1 is SGHRS and CDR2 is YFSETQ. CDR3 amino acids: CASTPEGRENTGELFF. The DNA for the CDR3 is TGCGCCAGCACCCCCGAGGGACGGGAGAACACCGGGGAGCTGTTTTTT.

At least ten counts were recorded for this clonotype. The gene calls are TRBV29-1 and TRBJ2-1; no reliable D call. In germline, CDR1 is SQVTM, CDR2 ANQGSEA. V lost 3 bases to trimming and J lost 5 bases, with 11 bases between them. The length of the CDR3 is 13 residues. The CDR3 DNA sequence: TGCAGCGTTGAGCTGGGCGGTGACAATGAGCAGTTCTTC. Translating gives CSVELGGDNEQFF.

This clonotype was counted at least ten times. The genes are TRBV28 and TRBJ2-1; 10 positions match TRBD2. This CDR3 has 16 residues. Germline assignment: CDR1 MDHEN and CDR2 SYDVKM. With 7 bases clipped from V and 1 base from J, the junction kept 7 bases outside the gene matches. The CDR3 loop is CASTQIAGGSYNEQFF. In nucleotides, the CDR3 is TGTGCCAGCACCCAAATAGCGGGGGGTTCCTACAATGAGCAGTTCTTC.

Remarks on this clonotype: A much larger clone is a single base away; this may be a read error. This likely comes from a read error, as the CDR3 has no conserved phenylalanine or tryptophan at its end. The chain carries TRBV5-8 and TRBJ1-2; 7 bases are shared with TRBD1. Germline loops: CDR1 SGHTS, CDR2 YDEGEE. The CDR3 extends over 16 amino acids. V lost 3 bases to trimming and J lost 6 bases; unmatched junction nucleotides: 14. CDR3 sequence: CASSYEQLRTGDGYTL. The CDR3 DNA follows: TGTGCCAGCAGCTACGAGCAGCTACGAACAGGGGATGGCTACACCCTC.

This clonotype was seen repeatedly, ten times or more. The genes are TRBV29-1 and TRBJ2-1; weak D call: TRBD2 (6 bases). CDR3 length equals 16 residues. With 0 bases removed from V and 2 bases from J, the gap between germline ends came to 14 bases. Germline V lookup: CDR1 SQVTM, CDR2 ANQGSEA. The CDR3 protein is CSVEEGGEEPYNEQFF. The CDR3 DNA sequence: TGCAGCGTTGAAGAAGGCGGGGAGGAGCCCTACAATGAGCAGTTCTTC.

The gene calls are TRBV6-2 or TRBV6-3 and TRBJ2-4; D is unresolved. Trimming pared 5 bases from V and 2 bases from J, leaving 13 bases between. The CDR3 is 15 amino acids. CDR1 and CDR2 from the germline V gene are MNHEY and SVGEGT. The CDR3 is CASSKYSLSKNIQYF. CDR3 DNA sequence: TGTGCCAGCAGTAAATACAGTCTGTCCAAAAACATTCAGTACTTC.

Ten or more counts support this clonotype. V and J are TRBV7-2 and TRBJ1-4, with 10 nucleotides matching TRBD1. CDR3 length: 15 amino acids. The V gene's germline CDR1 is SGHTA and CDR2 FQGNSA. The V gene end was trimmed by 3 bases and the J gene end by 5 bases; junction bases not matched to a gene: 3. CDR3 nucleotides: TGTGCCAGCAGCTTCGGGACAGGGGCGAATGAAAAACTGTTTTTT. It is translated as CASSFGTGANEKLFF.

This clonotype showed up just a few times. V usage is TRBV6-1 and J usage is TRBJ2-3; D gene ambiguous. This CDR3 spans 15 amino acids. Trimming cost V 1 base and J 3 bases, with 11 bases left between them. Germline CDR1 and CDR2: MNHNS and SASEGT. CDR3 DNA: TGTGCCAGCAGTGAAGGACCAAGCATGACAGATACGCAGTATTTT. Residues: CASSEGPSMTDTQYF.

This clonotype was seen repeatedly, ten times or more. The chain has TRBV27 and TRBJ1-2; D may be TRBD1 (5 bases). Trimming pared 4 bases from V and 7 bases from J, leaving 16 bases between. Germline V CDR1 and CDR2: MNHEY, SMNVEV (reference sequence). The CDR3 totals 14 residues. CDR3 DNA sequence: TGTGCCAGCAGTTCCCGGGGGGGTTCGTTTGGCTACACCTTC. Translation gives CASSSRGGSFGYTF.

The rearrangement uses TRBV6-1 and TRBJ2-1, with 9 positions matching TRBD2. Per germline, CDR1 MNHNS and CDR2 SASEGT. Trimming took 4 bases from V and 10 from J; bases not matched to a gene: 14. The CDR3 loop spans 16 amino acids. CDR3: CASSGGTSRGSGEQFF. The CDR3 DNA follows: TGTGCCAGCAGTGGAGGGACTAGCCGGGGCTCGGGCGAGCAGTTCTTC.

In this sample, this clonotype turned up many times. J is TRBJ1-2 and V is TRBV14; 11 bases line up with TRBD1. CDR1 and CDR2 (germline): SGHDN, FVKESK. The CDR3 runs 15 residues. V trimming: 2 bases; J trimming: 5 bases; junction bases outside the gene matches: 4. CDR3: CASSQTDRGPYGYTF. The CDR3 region has the DNA TGTGCCAGCAGCCAAACGGACAGGGGGCCGTATGGCTACACCTTC.

The V gene is TRBV5-4, the J gene TRBJ2-2; 10 positions agree with TRBD2. Germline assignment: CDR1 SGHNT and CDR2 YYREEE (reference sequence). The CDR3 extends over 17 amino acids. V was clipped by 3 bases and J by 3 bases; unmatched bases: 8. In DNA form, the CDR3 reads TGTGCCAGCAGCTCCTTTCTAGCGGGAGAAGACACCGGGGAGCTGTTTTTT. Translating it yields CASSSFLAGEDTGELFF.